Given below is one TCR beta chain in context. Its antigen is unknown. Generated by immunoSEQ multiplex PCR, the TCRdb table keeps only in-frame clones and is missing some. Among tens of thousands of clones listed, 86% were seen once. Patients who had autoimmune disease history or got systemic immunosuppression were left out. This sample is drawn from a study of OX40 agonist ivuxolimab in advanced cancers. Study outcomes and limitations: The authors did not determine the antigen specificity of the expanded peripheral T cells.

Trimming left V 3 bases short and J 7 bases short, with 19 bases between. The CDR3 totals 17 residues. Germline V gene sequence: CDR1 LNHDA, CDR2 SQIVND (reference sequence). The chain combines TRBV19 with TRBJ1-6; the D is unclear. The clonotype comes from an adult with an advanced solid tumor such as melanoma, head and neck, liver or kidney cancer. The input for sequencing was CD4+ or CD8+ T cells sorted from blood, taken in a trial of the OX40 agonist ivuxolimab. The CDR3 spells CASSINHPRTPNSPLHF. As DNA, the CDR3 is TGTGCCAGTAGTATTAATCACCCTCGGACGCCGAATTCACCCCTCCACTTT. The whole variable domain, filled in from reference TRBV19 and TRBJ1-6, reads DGGITQSPKYLFRKEGQNVTLSCEQNLNHDAMYWYRQDPGQGLRLIYYSQIVNDFQKGDIAEGYSVSREKKESFPLTVTSAQKNPTAFYLCASSINHPRTPNSPLHFGNGTRLTVT.